The 13 T cell receptor beta chains presented below share a single source sample, sequenced in a study of T cell responses to AZD1222 COVID-19 vaccine. Generated by immunoSEQ multiplex PCR, the TCRdb table keeps only in-frame clones and is missing some. The repertoire consists of fewer than 110,000 clones, with roughly nine tenths occurring once and the leading ten covering less than 6%. This material consisted of peripheral blood, taken 28 days after the second AZD1222 dose. All receptors come from an adult who received the AZD1222 COVID-19 vaccine.

The genes are TRBV29-1 and TRBJ1-1; the D gene is possibly TRBD1 (6 bases). The CDR3 consists of 13 residues. Germline values: CDR1 SQVTM, CDR2 ANQGSEA. Trimming took 4 bases from V and 8 from J, leaving 17 bases between them. CDR3 region: CSVGYSGATEAFF. The CDR3 nucleotides are TGCAGCGTTGGATACTCGGGGGCCACCGAAGCTTTCTTT.

V is TRBV7-7 and J is TRBJ2-1; tentative D call: TRBD2 (6 bases). CDR3 size: 12 residues. The ends were cut back, 5 bases at V and 8 bases at J, with 10 bases in the middle. Germline CDR1 is SSHAT and CDR2 is FNYEAQ (reference sequence). DNA of the CDR3: TGTGCCAGCAGCCAAACGGGAGATGAGCAGTTCTTC. Translation: CASSQTGDEQFF. Drawing the rest from reference TRBV7-7 and TRBJ2-1, the complete variable domain is GAGVSQSPRYKVTKRGQDVTLRCDPISSHATLYWYQQALGQGPEFLTYFNYEAQPDKSGLPSDRFSAERPEGSISTLTIQRTEQRDSAMYRCASSQTGDEQFFGPGTRLTVL.

V and J are TRBV7-2 and TRBJ2-4, with a possible D match to TRBD2 (5 bases). This CDR3 is 12 amino acids long. Germline values: CDR1 SGHTA, CDR2 FQGNSA. Trimming pared 6 bases from V and 6 bases from J, leaving 9 bases between. The CDR3 is CASSPRGNIQYF. In nucleotides, the CDR3 is TGTGCCAGCAGTCCCCGGGGAAACATTCAGTACTTC.

Here the CDR3 DNA reads TGTGCCAGCGATGACGTGAGCTCCTACGAGCAGTACTTC. Amino acids: CASDDVSSYEQYF. The chain couples TRBV28 to TRBJ2-7; the D is unclear. Germline V gene lookup returns CDR1 MDHEN and CDR2 SYDVKM. This CDR3 contains 13 residues. Trimming took 8 bases from V and 0 from J, leaving 11 bases between them.

V usage is TRBV19 and J usage is TRBJ2-7; 7 bases are a match to TRBD1. From germline, CDR1 is LNHDA and CDR2 SQIVND (reference sequence). CDR3 size: 13 residues. The junction had 4 bases not matched to a gene; V was cut back by 7 bases and J by 1 base. The CDR3 reads CASTGTASYEQYF. DNA for the CDR3: TGTGCCAGTACCGGGACAGCTTCCTACGAGCAGTACTTC.

The V call is TRBV6-5, the J call TRBJ2-2, with a tentative D call TRBD2 (6 bases). The CDR3 totals 15 residues. Trimming pared 3 bases from V and 3 bases from J, leaving 11 bases between. Germline V CDR1 and CDR2: MNHEY, SVGAGI. The CDR3 loop reads CASSYGGVHTGELFF. CDR3 DNA sequence: TGTGCCAGCAGTTATGGCGGGGTCCACACCGGGGAGCTGTTTTTT.

The CDR3 here is CASSDVNTEAFF. DNA for the CDR3: TGTGCCAGCAGTGATGTGAACACTGAAGCTTTCTTT. The gene calls are TRBV6-1 and TRBJ1-1, with D hard to call. This CDR3 has 12 amino acids. V was shortened by 3 bases and J by 0 bases, with 2 bases between the two germline ends. Germline V lookup: CDR1 MNHNS, CDR2 SASEGT.

The chain recombines TRBV11-3 with TRBJ2-6; unclear D gene. The CDR3 is 13 amino acids. Germline V gene lookup returns CDR1 SGHNT and CDR2 YENEEA. Trimming stripped 1 base from V and 4 bases from J, with 2 bases between. The CDR3 spells CASSLGGANVLTF. For the CDR3, the DNA is TGTGCCAGCAGCTTAGGAGGGGCCAACGTCCTGACTTTC.

This clone was detected only once. The V gene is TRBV2, the J gene TRBJ2-5; TRBD2 matches 13 bases. J gave up 6 bases and V 5 bases, and 6 bases lay outside the gene matches. This CDR3 is 15 amino acids long. Germline-derived CDR1 and CDR2 are SNHLY and FYNNEI. The CDR3 DNA sequence: TGTGCCAGCAGTTTACTAGCGGGGGGGCAAAAGACCCAGTACTTC. Its protein product is CASSLLAGGQKTQYF. Full variable domain (remainder filled in from reference TRBV2 and TRBJ2-5): EPEVTQTPSHQVTQMGQEVILRCVPISNHLYFYWYRQILGQKVEFLVSFYNNEISEKSEIFDDQFSVERPDGSNFTLKIRSTKLEDSAMYFCASSLLAGGQKTQYFGPGTRLLVL.

This rearrangement joins TRBV27 to TRBJ1-4; D remains ambiguous. The V gene's germline CDR1 is MNHEY and CDR2 SMNVEV (reference sequence). This CDR3 region has 16 residues. Between the trimmed V and J ends, which lost 3 bases and 5 bases, there was a span of 16 bases. CDR3 nucleotide sequence: TGTGCCAGCAGTTTGAAGAGCCCCTCATTAAATGAAAAACTGTTTTTT. Amino acids: CASSLKSPSLNEKLFF.

This chain uses TRBV3-1 (or the pseudogene TRBV3-2) with TRBJ2-7; 9 positions agree with TRBD2. The germline gives CDR1 LGHDT, CDR2 YNNKEL (reference sequence). The CDR3 length is 16 residues. The V segment lost 4 bases and the J segment 2 bases; nucleotides outside the gene matches: 9. CDR3 loop: CASSPFGRGGAYEQYF. DNA of the CDR3: TGTGCCAGCAGCCCCTTCGGACGCGGGGGGGCCTACGAGCAGTACTTC.

The gene calls are TRBV7-9 and TRBJ1-2, with D possibly matching TRBD1 (6 bases). V lost 1 base and J 4 bases, leaving 13 bases between the germline ends. This CDR3 comprises 15 residues. CDR1 is SEHNR and CDR2 is FQNEAQ in the germline V gene (reference sequence). The CDR3 reads CASSLGTAVLYGYTF. The CDR3 DNA is TGTGCCAGCAGCTTAGGGACAGCCGTTCTCTATGGCTACACCTTC. The full variable domain, its missing parts supplied by reference TRBV7-9 and TRBJ1-2, is DTGVSQNPRHKITKRGQNVTFRCDPISEHNRLYWYRQTLGQGPEFLTYFQNEAQLEKSRLLSDRFSAERPKGSFSTLEIQRTEQGDSAMYLCASSLGTAVLYGYTFGSGTRLTVV.

V is TRBV7-2 and J is TRBJ2-7, with 7 bases lining up with TRBD2. The junction had 8 bases not matched to a gene; V was cut back by 4 bases and J by 2 bases. The CDR3 runs to 15 residues. The V gene's germline CDR1 is SGHTA and CDR2 FQGNSA. The CDR3 sequence is CASSSSGLAAYEQYF. CDR3 nucleotides: TGTGCCAGCAGCTCCAGCGGCCTAGCGGCCTACGAGCAGTACTTC.